These T cell receptor beta chains were read from a single sample in a study of T cells in Graves' hyperthyroidism and ophthalmopathy. TCRdb re-called the multiplex PCR reads with MiXCR, one entry per CDR3 protein. The data contain around 600,000 distinct CDR3 sequences, about 15% of them singletons. The material sequenced was blood. These receptors were collected from a woman between 45 and 65 years old with Graves' ophthalmopathy. CDR3s include the opening cysteine and the closing phenylalanine or tryptophan. A D gene is named only where the DNA matches it firmly. Some rows have no size entry. The others give once, few or many, or a class for an expanded clone.

D,size,J,V,CDR3,DNA
-,many,TRBJ2-4,TRBV28,CASSSTALAKNIQYF,TGTGCCAGCAGTTCTACTGCGCTAGCCAAAAACATTCAGTACTTC
-,many,TRBJ1-1,TRBV18,CASSNTGPFGAFF,TGTGCCAGCTCAAACACAGGGCCTTTTGGAGCTTTCTTT
-,few,TRBJ2-5,TRBV27,CASRVAVYETQYF,TGTGCCAGCAGGGTAGCGGTTTATGAGACCCAGTACTTC
-,-,TRBJ2-2,TRBV10-3,CAISESYRGTGELFF,TGTGCCATCAGTGAGTCGTACCGAGGGACCGGGGAGCTGTTTTTT
-,many,TRBJ1-1,TRBV5-1,CASSPQGSYTEAFF,TGCGCCAGCAGCCCCCAGGGGTCTTACACTGAAGCTTTCTTT
-,once,TRBJ1-4,TRBV10-3,CAISASTYGSNEKLFF,TGTGCCATCAGTGCCTCGACTTACGGGTCTAATGAAAAACTGTTTTTT
TRBD1,few,TRBJ1-5,TRBV4-3,CASSQEARGQQPQHF,TGCGCCAGCAGCCAAGAAGCCAGGGGGCAACAGCCCCAGCATTTT
-,-,TRBJ2-1,TRBV20-1,CSATGRDEQFF,TGCAGTGCAACCGGGCGGGATGAGCAGTTCTTC
TRBD2,many,TRBJ2-1,TRBV28,CASSHGGGATDNEQFF,TGTGCCAGCAGCCACGGCGGGGGGGCGACAGACAATGAGCAGTTCTTC
TRBD1,-,TRBJ1-2,TRBV15,CATSRDLVSGGGGCTF,TGTGCCACCAGCAGAGATCTTGTGTCAGGGGGAGGTGGCTGCACCTTC
-,many,TRBJ2-5,TRBV27,CASRGLRSGETQYF,TGTGCCAGCAGGGGACTGAGGTCGGGAGAGACCCAGTACTTC
TRBD2,many,TRBJ2-3,TRBV6-2/TRBV6-3,CASSYSSGINTDTQYF,TGTGCCAGCAGTTATTCTAGCGGGATTAACACAGATACGCAGTATTTT
TRBD1,many,TRBJ1-2,TRBV5-1,CASSLALTGDYGYTF,TGCGCCAGCAGCTTGGCCTTGACAGGGGACTATGGCTACACCTTC
-,-,TRBJ1-4,TRBV4-3,CASSQEGRVSEKLFF,TGCGCCAGCAGCCAAGAGGGCAGGGTTAGTGAAAAACTGTTTTTT
TRBD2,many,TRBJ2-3,TRBV2,CASSEPGLASDTQYF,TGTGCCAGCAGTGAACCGGGACTAGCGTCAGATACGCAGTATTTT
TRBD2,many,TRBJ2-1,TRBV4-1,CASSLMPGLAGEEQFF,TGCGCCAGCAGCCTCATGCCGGGACTAGCGGGAGAGGAGCAGTTCTTC
-,many,TRBJ2-2,TRBV28,CASSFLQDTGELFF,TGTGCCAGCAGTTTCCTACAGGACACCGGGGAGCTGTTTTTT
-,many,TRBJ2-2,TRBV6-2/TRBV6-3,CASSYYGFLSDTGELFF,TGTGCCAGCAGTTACTACGGCTTTCTTTCCGACACCGGGGAGCTGTTTTTT
-,-,TRBJ1-1,TRBV29-1,CSVGGLGAPNTEAFF,TGCAGCGTTGGTGGTCTGGGGGCGCCTAACACTGAAGCTTTCTTT
TRBD2,-,TRBJ2-5,TRBV4-3,CASSQIGLEETQYF,TGCGCCAGCAGCCAAATAGGACTAGAAGAGACCCAGTACTTC
TRBD1,few,TRBJ2-7,TRBV4-1,CASSQDGTDNYEQYF,TGCGCCAGCAGCCAAGATGGGACAGACAACTACGAGCAGTACTTC
TRBD1,-,TRBJ1-5,TRBV6-2/TRBV6-3,CASRDFGQGDQPQHF,TGTGCCAGCAGAGACTTCGGACAGGGCGATCAGCCCCAGCATTTT
-,few,TRBJ2-7,TRBV15,CATSINRDIGEQYF,TGTGCCACCAGCATTAACAGGGATATTGGCGAGCAGTACTTC
TRBD1,-,TRBJ2-5,TRBV6-1,CASSHGQGTPYQETQYF,TGTGCCAGCAGTCATGGACAGGGGACCCCGTACCAAGAGACCCAGTACTTC
TRBD2,-,TRBJ2-5,TRBV5-6,CASSLEAGRLETQYF,TGTGCCAGCAGCTTGGAAGCGGGAAGATTGGAGACCCAGTACTTC
-,many,TRBJ2-3,TRBV2,CASSWDSTDTQYF,TGTGCCAGCAGTTGGGACAGCACAGATACGCAGTATTTT
-,many,TRBJ1-2,TRBV24-1,CATSDQTGYGYTF,TGTGCCACCAGTGATCAGACTGGCTATGGCTACACCTTC
TRBD1,-,TRBJ2-1,TRBV28,CASSLTGRAFWSYNEQFF,TGTGCCAGCAGTTTGACAGGGCGCGCCTTTTGGTCCTACAATGAGCAGTTCTTC
TRBD1,many,TRBJ2-5,TRBV20-1,CSAPDRSQETQYF,TGCAGTGCCCCGGACAGGAGCCAAGAGACCCAGTACTTC
-,many,TRBJ1-2,TRBV27,CASSLIGSNYGYTF,TGTGCCAGCAGTTTGATTGGCAGTAACTATGGCTACACCTTC
TRBD1,-,TRBJ1-1,TRBV28,CASSGRTGEGAEAFF,TGTGCCAGCAGTGGACGGACAGGGGAAGGGGCTGAAGCTTTCTTT